The source of this T cell receptor (beta chain) is a study of blood T cell repertoires in COVID-19. Study information: In each case, the material was cDNA or gDNA derived from T cells, B-cell-depleted T cells, or PBMCs.

Authors' data handling: Amplification of reference gene primers provided the estimated nucleated cell counts. TCRdb's copy holds only in-frame clones and misses some; the assay was immunoSEQ multiplex PCR. V and J calls and clone size are given by that table; D and trimming were obtained from the DNA. Of about 170,000 clones listed, around 86% are singletons. Trimming took 4 bases from V and 4 from J; bases not matched to a gene: 6. The CDR3 is 14 residues long. The V gene's germline CDR1 is ENHRY and CDR2 SYGVKD. The sequence came from a woman aged 80 or over in a cohort sampled during active or convalescent COVID-19. The rearrangement joins TRBV10-3 to TRBJ2-7; TRBD2 aligns across 8 bases. Sequenced sample: peripheral blood. CDR3 sequence: CAISATSGRYEQYV. The CDR3 DNA reads as TGTGCCATCAGTGCTACTAGCGGACGGTACGAGCAGTACGTC.